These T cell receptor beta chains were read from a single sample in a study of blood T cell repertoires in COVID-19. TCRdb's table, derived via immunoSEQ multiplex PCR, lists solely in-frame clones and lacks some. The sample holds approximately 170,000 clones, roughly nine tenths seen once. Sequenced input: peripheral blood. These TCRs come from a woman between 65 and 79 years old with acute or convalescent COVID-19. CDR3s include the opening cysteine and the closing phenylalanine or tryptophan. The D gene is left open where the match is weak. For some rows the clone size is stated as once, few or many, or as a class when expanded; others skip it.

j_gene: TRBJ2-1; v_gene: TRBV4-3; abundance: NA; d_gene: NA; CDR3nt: TGCGCCAGCAGCCTCGCTCACAGCTCCTACAATGAGCAGTTCTTC; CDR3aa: CASSLAHSSYNEQFF
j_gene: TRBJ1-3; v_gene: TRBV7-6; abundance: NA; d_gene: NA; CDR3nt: TGTGCCAGCAGCTCCTATCGGTGGTGGAGACAGTTCCGAAACACCATATATTTT; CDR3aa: CASSSYRWWRQFRNTIYF
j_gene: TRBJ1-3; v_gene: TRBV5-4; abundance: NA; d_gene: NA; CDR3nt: TGTGCCAGCAGCCCCGCGCCGGGGTTCCACTCTGGAAACACCATATATTTT; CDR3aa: CASSPAPGFHSGNTIYF
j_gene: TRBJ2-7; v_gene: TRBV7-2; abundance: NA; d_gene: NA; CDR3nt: TGTGCCAGCAGCTTTGACACCTACTACGAGCAGTACTTC; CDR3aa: CASSFDTYYEQYF
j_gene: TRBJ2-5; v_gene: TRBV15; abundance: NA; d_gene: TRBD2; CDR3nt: TGTGCCACCAGCCCCTCGGGGGGGTTGCAAGAGACCCAGTACTTC; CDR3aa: CATSPSGGLQETQYF
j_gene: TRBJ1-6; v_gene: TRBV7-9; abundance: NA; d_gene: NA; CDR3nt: TGTGCCAGCAGCAGTGGCACAGGGAATTCACCCCTCCACTTT; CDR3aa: CASSSGTGNSPLHF
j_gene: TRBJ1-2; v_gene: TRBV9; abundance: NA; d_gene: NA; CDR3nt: TGTGCCAGCAGCGTAGTCGGGACAATGTTCTATGGCTACACCTTC; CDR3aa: CASSVVGTMFYGYTF
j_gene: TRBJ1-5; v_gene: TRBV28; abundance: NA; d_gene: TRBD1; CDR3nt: TGTGCCAGCAGTTTATCCACCCAGGGGGTGCAGCCCCAGCATTTT; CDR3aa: CASSLSTQGVQPQHF
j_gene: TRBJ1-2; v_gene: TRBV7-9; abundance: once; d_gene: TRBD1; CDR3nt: TGTGCCAGCAGTCGAGGGACAGGGATCCAGGGGAACTATGGCTACACCTTC; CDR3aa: CASSRGTGIQGNYGYTF
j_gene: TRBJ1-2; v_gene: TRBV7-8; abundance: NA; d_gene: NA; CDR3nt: TGTGCCAGCAGCACAGGGACCCGCGGCTACACCTTC; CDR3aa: CASSTGTRGYTF
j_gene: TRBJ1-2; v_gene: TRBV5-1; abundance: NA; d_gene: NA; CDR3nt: TGCGCCAGCAGCTTGTTGTTGCCAGGGACTAACTATGGCTACACCTTC; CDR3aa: CASSLLLPGTNYGYTF
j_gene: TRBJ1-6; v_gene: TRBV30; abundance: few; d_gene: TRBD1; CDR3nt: TGTGCCTGGAGCGGACAGGCTTATAATTCACCCCTCCACTTT; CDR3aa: CAWSGQAYNSPLHF
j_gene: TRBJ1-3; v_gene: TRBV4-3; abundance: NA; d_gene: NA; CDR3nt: TGCGCCAGCAGCCAAGAGGGGGGACCTCTTTCCTCTGGAAACACCATATATTTT; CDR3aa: CASSQEGGPLSSGNTIYF
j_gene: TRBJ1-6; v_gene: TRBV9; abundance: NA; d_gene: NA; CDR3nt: TGTGCCAGCAGCGTCAGGCCCCAGGGTGAGAATTCACCCCTCCACTTT; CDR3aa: CASSVRPQGENSPLHF
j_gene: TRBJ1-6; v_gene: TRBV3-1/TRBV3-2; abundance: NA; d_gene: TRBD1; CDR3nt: TGTGCCAGCAGCCTTGACGGACAGGGTCGGAATAATTCACCCCTCCACTTT; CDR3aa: CASSLDGQGRNNSPLHF
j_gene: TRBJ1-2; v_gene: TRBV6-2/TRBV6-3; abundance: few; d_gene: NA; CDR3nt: TGTGCCAGCAGTTACTCGGGACTGATCTATGGCTACACCTTC; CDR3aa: CASSYSGLIYGYTF
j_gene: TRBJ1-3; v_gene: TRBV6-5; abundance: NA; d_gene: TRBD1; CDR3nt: TGTGCCAGCAGTCTGACAGGGAGCTCTGGAAACACCATATATTTT; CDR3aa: CASSLTGSSGNTIYF
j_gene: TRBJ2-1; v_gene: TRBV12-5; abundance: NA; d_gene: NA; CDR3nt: TGTGCTAGTGGTTTGGGAGGAAAAGCGGAAGGGTCCCTCTTCAATGAGCAGTTCTTC; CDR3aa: CASGLGGKAEGSLFNEQFF
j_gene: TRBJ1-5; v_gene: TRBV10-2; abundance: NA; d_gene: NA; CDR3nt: TGCGCCAGCAGTGGTTCAGGGGACAATCAGCCCCAGCATTTT; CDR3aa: CASSGSGDNQPQHF
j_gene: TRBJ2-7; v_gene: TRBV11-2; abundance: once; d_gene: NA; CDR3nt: TGTGCCAGCAGGGCCCCATCAGGGTGGGAGCAGTACTTC; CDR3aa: CASRAPSGWEQYF
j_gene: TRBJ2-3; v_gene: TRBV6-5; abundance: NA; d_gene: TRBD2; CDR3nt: TGTGCCAGCAGACCGAGCGGGGGTACAGATACGCAGTATTTT; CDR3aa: CASRPSGGTDTQYF
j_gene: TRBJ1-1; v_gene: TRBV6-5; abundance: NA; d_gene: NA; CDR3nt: TGTGCCAGCAGTAAGTCTGACATTGGGAACACTGAAGCTTTCTTT; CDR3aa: CASSKSDIGNTEAFF
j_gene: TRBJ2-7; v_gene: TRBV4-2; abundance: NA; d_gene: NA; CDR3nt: TGTGCCAGCAGCCAAGGGGCGGAAAGGGGCTACGAGCAGTACTTC; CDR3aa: CASSQGAERGYEQYF
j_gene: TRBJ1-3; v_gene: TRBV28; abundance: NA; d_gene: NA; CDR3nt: TGTGCCAGCAGTTTCCGGGGCTCTGGAAACACCATATATTTT; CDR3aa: CASSFRGSGNTIYF
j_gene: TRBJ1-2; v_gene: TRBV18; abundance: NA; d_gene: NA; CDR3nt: TGTGCCAGCTCACCAAATAGAGCAACAGGCAAAAACTATGGCTACACCTTC; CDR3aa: CASSPNRATGKNYGYTF
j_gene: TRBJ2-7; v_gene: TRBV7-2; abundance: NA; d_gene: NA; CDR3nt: TGTGCCAGCAGCCCCTACGGCTCCTACGAGCAGTACTTC; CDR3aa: CASSPYGSYEQYF
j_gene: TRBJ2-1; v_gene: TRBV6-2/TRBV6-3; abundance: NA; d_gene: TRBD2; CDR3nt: TGTGCCAGCAGTTACGGACTAGCGGGAGTCAATGAGCAGTTCTTC; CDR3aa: CASSYGLAGVNEQFF
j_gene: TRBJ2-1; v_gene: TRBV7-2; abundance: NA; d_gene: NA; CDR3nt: TGTGCCAGCAGCTCCTCAGGGGCGAAAATTTCCAATGAGCAGTTCTTC; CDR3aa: CASSSSGAKISNEQFF
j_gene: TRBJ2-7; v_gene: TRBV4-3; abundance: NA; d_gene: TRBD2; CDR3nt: TGCGCCAGCAGCCAAGAATGGACTAGCGGGAGAGGGCTGGCTTACGAGCAGTACTTC; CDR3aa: CASSQEWTSGRGLAYEQYF